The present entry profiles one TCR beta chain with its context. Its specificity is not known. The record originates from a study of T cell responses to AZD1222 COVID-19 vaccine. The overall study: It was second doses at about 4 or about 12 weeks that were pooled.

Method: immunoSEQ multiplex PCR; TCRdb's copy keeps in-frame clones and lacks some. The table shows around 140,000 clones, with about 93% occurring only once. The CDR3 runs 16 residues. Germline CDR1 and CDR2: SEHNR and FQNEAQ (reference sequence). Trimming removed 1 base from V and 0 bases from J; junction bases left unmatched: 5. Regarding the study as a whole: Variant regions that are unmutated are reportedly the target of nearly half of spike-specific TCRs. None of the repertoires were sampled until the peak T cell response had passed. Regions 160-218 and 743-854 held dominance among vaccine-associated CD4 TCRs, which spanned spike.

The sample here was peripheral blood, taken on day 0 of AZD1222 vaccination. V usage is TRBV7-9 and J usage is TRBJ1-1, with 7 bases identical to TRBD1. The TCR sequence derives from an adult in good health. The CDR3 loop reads CASSLVRGQVNTEAFF. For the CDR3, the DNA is TGTGCCAGCAGCTTAGTAAGAGGACAGGTGAACACTGAAGCTTTCTTT.